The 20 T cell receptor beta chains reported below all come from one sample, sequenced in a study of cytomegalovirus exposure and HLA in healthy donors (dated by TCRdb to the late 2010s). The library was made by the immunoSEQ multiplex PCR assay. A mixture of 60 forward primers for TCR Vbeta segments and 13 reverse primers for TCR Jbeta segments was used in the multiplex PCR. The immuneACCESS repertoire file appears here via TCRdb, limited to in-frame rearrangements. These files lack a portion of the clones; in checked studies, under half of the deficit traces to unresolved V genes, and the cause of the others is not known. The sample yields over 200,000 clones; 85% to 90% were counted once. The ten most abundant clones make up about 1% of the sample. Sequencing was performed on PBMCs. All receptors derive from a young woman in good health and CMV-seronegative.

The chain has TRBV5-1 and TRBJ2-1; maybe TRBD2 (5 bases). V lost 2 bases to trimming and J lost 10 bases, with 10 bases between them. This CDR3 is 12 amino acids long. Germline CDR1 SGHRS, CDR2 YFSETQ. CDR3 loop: CASSLPGEEQFF. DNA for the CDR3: TGCGCCAGCAGCTTACCTGGGGAGGAGCAGTTCTTC.

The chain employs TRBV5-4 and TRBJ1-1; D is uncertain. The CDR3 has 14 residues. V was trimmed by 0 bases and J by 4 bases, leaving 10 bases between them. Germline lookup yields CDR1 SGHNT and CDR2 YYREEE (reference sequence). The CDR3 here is CASSLEFRGTEAFF. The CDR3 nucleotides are TGTGCCAGCAGCTTGGAGTTTCGGGGCACTGAAGCTTTCTTT.

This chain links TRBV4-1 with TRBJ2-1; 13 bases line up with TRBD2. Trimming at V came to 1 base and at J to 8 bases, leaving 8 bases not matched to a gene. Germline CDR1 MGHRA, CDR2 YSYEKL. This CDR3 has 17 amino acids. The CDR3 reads CASSQAAGTSGIDEQFF. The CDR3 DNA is TGCGCCAGCAGCCAAGCCGCCGGGACTAGCGGGATCGATGAGCAGTTCTTC.

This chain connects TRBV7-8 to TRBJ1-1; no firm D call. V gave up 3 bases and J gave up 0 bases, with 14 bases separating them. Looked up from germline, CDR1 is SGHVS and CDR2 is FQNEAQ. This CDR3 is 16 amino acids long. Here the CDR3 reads CASSFPEELMNTEAFF. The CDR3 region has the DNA TGTGCCAGCAGCTTTCCAGAGGAACTAATGAACACTGAAGCTTTCTTT.

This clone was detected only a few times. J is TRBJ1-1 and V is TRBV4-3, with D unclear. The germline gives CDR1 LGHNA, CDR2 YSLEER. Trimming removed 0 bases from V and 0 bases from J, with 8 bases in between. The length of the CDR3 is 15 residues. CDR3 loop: CASSQERVMNTEAFF. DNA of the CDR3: TGCGCCAGCAGCCAAGAGAGGGTTATGAACACTGAAGCTTTCTTT.

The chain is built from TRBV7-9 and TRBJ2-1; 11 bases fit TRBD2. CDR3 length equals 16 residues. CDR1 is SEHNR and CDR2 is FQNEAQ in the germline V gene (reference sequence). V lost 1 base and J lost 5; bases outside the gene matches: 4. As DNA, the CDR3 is TGTGCCAGCAGCTTAGTACTAGCGGGGGCCAACAATGAGCAGTTCTTC. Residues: CASSLVLAGANNEQFF.

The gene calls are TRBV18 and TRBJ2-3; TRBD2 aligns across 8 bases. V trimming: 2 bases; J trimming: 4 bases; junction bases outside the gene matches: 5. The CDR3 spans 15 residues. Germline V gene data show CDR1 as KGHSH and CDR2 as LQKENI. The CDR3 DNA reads TGTGCCAGCTCACCATTAAGCGGGGGTTCAGATACGCAGTATTTT. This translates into CASSPLSGGSDTQYF.

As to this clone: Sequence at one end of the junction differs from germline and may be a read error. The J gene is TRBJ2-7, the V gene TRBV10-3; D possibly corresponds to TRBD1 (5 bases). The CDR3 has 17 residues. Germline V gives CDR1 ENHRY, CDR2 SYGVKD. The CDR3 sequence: CPPSVPSCGHQGYEQYF. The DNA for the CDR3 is TGCCCGCCATCAGTACCCTCTTGCGGCCATCAGGGCTACGAGCAGTACTTC.

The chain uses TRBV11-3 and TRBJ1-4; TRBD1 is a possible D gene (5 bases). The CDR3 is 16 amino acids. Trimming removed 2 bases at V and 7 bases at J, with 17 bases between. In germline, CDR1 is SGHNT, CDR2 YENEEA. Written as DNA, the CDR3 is TGTGCCAGCAGCTTACATGCTGGGGCGGAAGGTGAAAAACTGTTTTTT. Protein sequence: CASSLHAGAEGEKLFF. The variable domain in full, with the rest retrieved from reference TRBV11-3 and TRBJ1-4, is EAGVVQSPRYKIIEKKQPVAFWCNPISGHNTLYWYLQNLGQGPELLIRYENEEAVDDSQLPKDRFSAERLKGVDSTLKIQPAELGDSAVYLCASSLHAGAEGEKLFFGSGTQLSVL.

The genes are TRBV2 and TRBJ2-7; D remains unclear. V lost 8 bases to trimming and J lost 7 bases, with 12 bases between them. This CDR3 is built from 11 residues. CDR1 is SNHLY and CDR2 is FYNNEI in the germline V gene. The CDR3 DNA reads TGTGCCAGCGATAACCAGAGGGAGCAGTACTTC. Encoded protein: CASDNQREQYF.

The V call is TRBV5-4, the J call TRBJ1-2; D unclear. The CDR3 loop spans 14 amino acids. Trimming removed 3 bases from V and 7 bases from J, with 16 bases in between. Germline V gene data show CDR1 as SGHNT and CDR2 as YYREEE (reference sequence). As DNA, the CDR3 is TGTGCCAGCAGCTCCCTCCTCGGTGGAGGTGGCTACACCTTC. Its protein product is CASSSLLGGGGYTF.

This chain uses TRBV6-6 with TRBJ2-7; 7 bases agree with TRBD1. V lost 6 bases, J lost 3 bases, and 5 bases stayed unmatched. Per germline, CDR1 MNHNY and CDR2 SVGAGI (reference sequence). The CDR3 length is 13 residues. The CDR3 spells CASRTTGVYEQYF. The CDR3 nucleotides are TGTGCCAGCAGAACTACAGGGGTCTACGAGCAGTACTTC.

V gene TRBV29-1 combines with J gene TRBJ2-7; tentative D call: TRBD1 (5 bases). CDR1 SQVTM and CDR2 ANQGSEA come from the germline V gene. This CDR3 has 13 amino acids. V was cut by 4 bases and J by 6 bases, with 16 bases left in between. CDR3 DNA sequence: TGCAGCGTTGTTCCAGACAGTCCGGGCGAGCAGTACTTC. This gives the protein CSVVPDSPGEQYF.

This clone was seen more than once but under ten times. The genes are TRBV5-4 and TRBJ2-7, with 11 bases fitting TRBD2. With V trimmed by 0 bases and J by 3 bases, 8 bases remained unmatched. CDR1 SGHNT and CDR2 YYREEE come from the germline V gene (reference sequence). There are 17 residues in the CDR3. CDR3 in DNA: TGTGCCAGCAGCTTGGCCGCTAGCGGGGGGCTAAACTACGAGCAGTACTTC. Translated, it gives CASSLAASGGLNYEQYF.

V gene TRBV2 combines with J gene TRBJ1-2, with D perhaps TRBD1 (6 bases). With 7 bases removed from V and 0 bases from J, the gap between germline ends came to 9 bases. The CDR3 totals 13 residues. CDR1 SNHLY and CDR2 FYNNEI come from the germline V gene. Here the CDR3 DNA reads TGTGCCAGCACGGGGGGCCCTAACTATGGCTACACCTTC. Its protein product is CASTGGPNYGYTF.

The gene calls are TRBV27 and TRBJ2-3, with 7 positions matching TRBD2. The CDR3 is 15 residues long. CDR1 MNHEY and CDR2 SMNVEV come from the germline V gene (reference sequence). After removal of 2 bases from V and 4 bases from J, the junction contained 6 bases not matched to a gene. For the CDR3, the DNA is TGTGCCAGCAGTTTACCGGGTCTAGCGGCAGATACGCAGTATTTT. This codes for CASSLPGLAADTQYF.

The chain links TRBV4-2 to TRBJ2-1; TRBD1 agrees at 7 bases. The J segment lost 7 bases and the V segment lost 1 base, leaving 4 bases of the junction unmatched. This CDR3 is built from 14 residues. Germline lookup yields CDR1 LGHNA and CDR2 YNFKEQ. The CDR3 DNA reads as TGTGCCAGCAGCCAAGGACAGGGCATGAATGAGCAGTTCTTC. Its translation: CASSQGQGMNEQFF.

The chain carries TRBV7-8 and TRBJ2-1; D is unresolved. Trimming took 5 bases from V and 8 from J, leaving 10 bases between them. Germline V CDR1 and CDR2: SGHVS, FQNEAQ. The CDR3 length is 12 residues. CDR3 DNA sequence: TGTGCCAGCAGCCGGAGTCGGGATGAGCAGTTCTTC. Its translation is CASSRSRDEQFF.

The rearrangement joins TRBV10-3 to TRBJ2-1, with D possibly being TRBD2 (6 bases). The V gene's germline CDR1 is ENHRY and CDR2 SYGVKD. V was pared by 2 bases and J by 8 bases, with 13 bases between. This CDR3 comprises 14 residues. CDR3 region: CAISEGGTTDEQFF. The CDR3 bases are TGTGCCATCAGTGAGGGGGGGACCACAGATGAGCAGTTCTTC.

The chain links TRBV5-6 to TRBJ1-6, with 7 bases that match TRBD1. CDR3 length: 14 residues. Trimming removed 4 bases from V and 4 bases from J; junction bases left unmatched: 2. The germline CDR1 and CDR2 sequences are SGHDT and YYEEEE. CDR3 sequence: CASSPTGYNSPLHF. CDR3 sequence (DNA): TGTGCCAGCAGCCCGACAGGGTATAATTCACCCCTCCACTTT.